This TCR beta chain comes out of a study of T cells in Graves' hyperthyroidism and ophthalmopathy. The V and J ends lost 5 bases and 4 bases, in that order; junction bases with no gene match: 7. This CDR3 has 15 amino acids. Using RNA transcripts as the source, TCR beta CDR3 regions were amplified. During a first-round RT-PCR of the TCR CDR3, the HTBI primer set was used. TCRdb re-called the multiplex PCR reads through MiXCR, storing one row per CDR3 protein. The profile shows about 700,000 distinct CDR3 sequences, less than 15% of them singletons. Sequencing was done on a sample of blood. J is TRBJ2-3 and V is TRBV12-3 or TRBV12-4; 9 bases agree with TRBD1. The source is a woman aged 18-30 years with Graves' hyperthyroidism. The CDR3 region is CASSQWTGVSDTQYF. The CDR3, as DNA: TGTGCCAGCAGTCAGTGGACAGGGGTGTCAGATACGCAGTATTTT.